A selection of T cell receptor beta chains follows, all from one sample in a study of cytomegalovirus exposure and HLA in healthy donors. Libraries were prepared by immunoSEQ multiplex PCR; TCRdb keeps only in-frame clonotypes and omits some of them. The table records approximately 76,000 clones, over 60% of them present only once. The sequenced material came from PBMCs. The receptor source for this set is a woman between 40 and 50 years old in good health and CMV-seropositive. Each CDR3 is given with its conserved first and last residue. Each record gives: clone size, V gene, J gene, D gene, CDR3 DNA, CDR3 protein. The D gene is left open where the match is weak. Part of the rows lack a size; the others show once, few, many or a class for expanded clones.

size: .
V: TRBV7-2
J: TRBJ2-7
D: TRBD1
DNA: TGTGCCAGCAGCCTAGGTTGGGACAGCTCCTACGAGCAGTACTTC
CDR3: CASSLGWDSSYEQYF

size: .
V: TRBV10-2
J: TRBJ2-5
D: .
DNA: TGCGCCAGCAGTGAATCCAGCCCCAGCAGGGAGACCCAGTACTTC
CDR3: CASSESSPSRETQYF

size: .
V: TRBV27
J: TRBJ2-7
D: .
DNA: TGTGCCAGCAGTGTCACCCAGGCCTCCTACGAGCAGTACTTC
CDR3: CASSVTQASYEQYF

size: .
V: TRBV7-2
J: TRBJ2-5
D: TRBD2
DNA: TGTGCCAGCAGCTTCGATCTAGCGGGAGTTAGTGAGACCCAGTACTTC
CDR3: CASSFDLAGVSETQYF

size: .
V: TRBV27
J: TRBJ1-2
D: .
DNA: TGTGCCAGCAGTTTTTCCCCGGGGGGGCTCCGCTATGGCTACACCTTC
CDR3: CASSFSPGGLRYGYTF

size: .
V: TRBV7-2
J: TRBJ2-7
D: .
DNA: TGTGCCAGCAGCTTAAACCGGAGGGGACTCGAGCAGTACTTC
CDR3: CASSLNRRGLEQYF

size: .
V: TRBV28
J: TRBJ2-1
D: .
DNA: TGTGCCAGCAACTCTGGCCCGGGGATGCAGTTCTTC
CDR3: CASNSGPGMQFF

size: .
V: TRBV27
J: TRBJ1-6
D: .
DNA: TGTGCCAGCAGTCCAAAAAATTCACCCCTCCACTTT
CDR3: CASSPKNSPLHF

size: .
V: TRBV5-4
J: TRBJ1-2
D: TRBD1
DNA: TGTGCCAGCAGCGGGGGGACAGGGTATGGCTACACCTTC
CDR3: CASSGGTGYGYTF

size: .
V: TRBV28
J: TRBJ2-3
D: TRBD2
DNA: TGTGCCAGCAGTGCGACTAGCGGGAGACACACAGATACGCAGTATTTT
CDR3: CASSATSGRHTDTQYF

size: once
V: TRBV27
J: TRBJ1-1
D: TRBD1
DNA: TGTGCCAGCAGTCCGGGGACAGGGGCTGAAGCTTTCTTT
CDR3: CASSPGTGAEAFF

size: .
V: TRBV7-2
J: TRBJ2-5
D: TRBD2
DNA: TGTGCCAGCAGCTCGGGGGTGCTAGCGGGACGACAAGAGACCCAGTACTTC
CDR3: CASSSGVLAGRQETQYF

size: .
V: TRBV7-2
J: TRBJ1-2
D: .
DNA: TGTGCCAGCAGCCTAAGTAACTATGGCTACACCTTC
CDR3: CASSLSNYGYTF

size: .
V: TRBV5-4
J: TRBJ2-7
D: TRBD2
DNA: TGTGCCAGCAGCTTTGGACTAGCTGGGGAGCAGTACTTC
CDR3: CASSFGLAGEQYF